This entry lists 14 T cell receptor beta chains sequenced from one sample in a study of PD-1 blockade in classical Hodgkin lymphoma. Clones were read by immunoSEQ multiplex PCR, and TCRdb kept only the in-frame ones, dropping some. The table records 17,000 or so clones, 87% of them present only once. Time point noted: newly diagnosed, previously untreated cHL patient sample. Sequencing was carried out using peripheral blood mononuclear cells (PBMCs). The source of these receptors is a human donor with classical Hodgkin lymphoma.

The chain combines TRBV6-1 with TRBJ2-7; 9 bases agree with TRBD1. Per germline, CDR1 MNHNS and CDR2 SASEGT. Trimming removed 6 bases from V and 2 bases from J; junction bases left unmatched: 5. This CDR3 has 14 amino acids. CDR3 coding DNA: TGTGCCAGCAGAAACAGGGGGCTAACCTACGAGCAGTACTTC. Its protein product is CASRNRGLTYEQYF.

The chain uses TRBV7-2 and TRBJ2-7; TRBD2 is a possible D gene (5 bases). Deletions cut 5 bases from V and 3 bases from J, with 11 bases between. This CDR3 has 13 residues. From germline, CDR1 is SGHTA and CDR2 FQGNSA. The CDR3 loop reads CASSPRRGYEQYF. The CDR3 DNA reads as TGTGCCAGCAGCCCCCGCCGGGGCTACGAGCAGTACTTC.

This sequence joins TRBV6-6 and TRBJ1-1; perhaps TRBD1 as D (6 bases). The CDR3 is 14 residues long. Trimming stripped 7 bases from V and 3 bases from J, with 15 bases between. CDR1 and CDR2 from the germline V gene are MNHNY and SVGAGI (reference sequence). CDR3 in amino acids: CASTIRGGDTEAFF. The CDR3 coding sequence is TGTGCCAGCACAATCAGGGGAGGCGACACTGAAGCTTTCTTT.

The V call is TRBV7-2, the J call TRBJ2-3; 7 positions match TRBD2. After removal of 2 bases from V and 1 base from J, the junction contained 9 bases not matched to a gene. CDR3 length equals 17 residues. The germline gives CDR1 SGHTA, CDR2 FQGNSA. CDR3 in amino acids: CASSLYGEGTRTDTQYF. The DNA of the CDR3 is TGTGCCAGCAGCTTATACGGGGAGGGAACTCGCACAGATACGCAGTATTTT.

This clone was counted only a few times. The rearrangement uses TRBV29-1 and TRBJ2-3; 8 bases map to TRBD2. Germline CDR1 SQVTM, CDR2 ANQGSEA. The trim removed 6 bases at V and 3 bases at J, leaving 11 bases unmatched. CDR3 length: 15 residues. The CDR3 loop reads CSVDVREGITDTQYF. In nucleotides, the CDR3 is TGCAGCGTCGACGTTCGGGAGGGCATAACAGATACGCAGTATTTT.

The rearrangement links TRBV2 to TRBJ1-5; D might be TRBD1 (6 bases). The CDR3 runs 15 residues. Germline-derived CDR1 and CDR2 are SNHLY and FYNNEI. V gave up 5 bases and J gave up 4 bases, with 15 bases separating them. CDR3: CASSRGRGDNQPQHF. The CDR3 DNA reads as TGTGCCAGCAGTCGGGGGCGTGGGGATAATCAGCCCCAGCATTTT.

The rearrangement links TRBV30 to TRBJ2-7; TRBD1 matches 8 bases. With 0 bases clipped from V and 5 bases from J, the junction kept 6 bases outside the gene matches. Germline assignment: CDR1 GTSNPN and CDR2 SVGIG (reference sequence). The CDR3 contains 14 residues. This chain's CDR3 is CAWSVQGEVHEQYF. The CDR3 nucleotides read TGTGCCTGGAGTGTACAGGGGGAAGTTCACGAGCAGTACTTC.

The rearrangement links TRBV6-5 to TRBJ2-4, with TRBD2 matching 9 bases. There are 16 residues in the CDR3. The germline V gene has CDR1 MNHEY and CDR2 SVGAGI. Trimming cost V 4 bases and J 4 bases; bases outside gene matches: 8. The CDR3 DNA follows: TGTGCCAGCAGTTTGGGGCCTAGCGGGACTAAAAACATTCAGTACTTC. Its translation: CASSLGPSGTKNIQYF.

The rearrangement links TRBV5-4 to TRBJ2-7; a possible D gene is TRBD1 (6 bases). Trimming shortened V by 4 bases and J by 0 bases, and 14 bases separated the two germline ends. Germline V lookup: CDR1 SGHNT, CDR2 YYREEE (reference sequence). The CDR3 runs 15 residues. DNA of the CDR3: TGTGCCAGCAGCGAGGACAGCGCCAGCTCCTACGAGCAGTACTTC. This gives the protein CASSEDSASSYEQYF.

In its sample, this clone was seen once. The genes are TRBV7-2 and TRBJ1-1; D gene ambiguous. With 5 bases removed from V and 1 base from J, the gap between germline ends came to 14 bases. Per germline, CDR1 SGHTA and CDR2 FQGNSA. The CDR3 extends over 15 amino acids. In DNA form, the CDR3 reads TGTGCCAGCAGCCCAGATGGACGAACGAACACTGAAGCTTTCTTT. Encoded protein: CASSPDGRTNTEAFF.

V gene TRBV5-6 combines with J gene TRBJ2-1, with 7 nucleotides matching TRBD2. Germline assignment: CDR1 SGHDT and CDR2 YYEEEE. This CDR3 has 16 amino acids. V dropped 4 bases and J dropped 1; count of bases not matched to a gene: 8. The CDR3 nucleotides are TGTGCCAGCAGCCGCCCGACTAGCAGTTCCTACAATGAGCAGTTCTTC. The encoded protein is CASSRPTSSSYNEQFF.

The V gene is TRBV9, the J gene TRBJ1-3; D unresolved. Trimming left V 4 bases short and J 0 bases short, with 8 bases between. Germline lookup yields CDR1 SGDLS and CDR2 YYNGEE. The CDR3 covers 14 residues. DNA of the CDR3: TGTGCCAGCAGCACCGGCATCTCTGGAAACACCATATATTTT. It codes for CASSTGISGNTIYF.

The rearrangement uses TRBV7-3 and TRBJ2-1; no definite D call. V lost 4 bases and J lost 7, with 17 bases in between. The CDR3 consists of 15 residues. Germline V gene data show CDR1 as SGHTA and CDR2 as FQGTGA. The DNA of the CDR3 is TGTGCCAGCAGCTCGCAATTTCGGGCGAGGAATGAGCAGTTCTTC. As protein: CASSSQFRARNEQFF.

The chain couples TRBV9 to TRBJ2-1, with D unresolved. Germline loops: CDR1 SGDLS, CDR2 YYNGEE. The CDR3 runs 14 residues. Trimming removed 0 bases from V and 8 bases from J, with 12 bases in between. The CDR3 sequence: CASSVGNPGDEQFF. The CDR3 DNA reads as TGTGCCAGCAGCGTAGGCAACCCAGGCGATGAGCAGTTCTTC. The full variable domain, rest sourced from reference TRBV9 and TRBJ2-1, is DSGVTQTPKHLITATGQRVTLRCSPRSGDLSVYWYQQSLDQGLQFLIQYYNGEERAKGNILERFSAQQFPDLHSELNLSSLELGDSALYFCASSVGNPGDEQFFGPGTRLTVL.